A single sample gave rise to the 16 T cell receptor beta chains below, sequenced in a study of T-cell reconstitution after alpha-beta-depleted transplantation in children. Unique molecular identifiers were incorporated into the prepared TCRbeta library. MiXCR, applied by TCRdb to the PCR reads, yields one record per CDR3 protein. Of approximately 490,000 distinct CDR3 sequences listed, under 15% are singletons. The specimen comprised PBMCs from the stem cell graft donor, sampled from the stem cell graft. These receptors were collected from a human donor who donated a stem cell graft to a child with combined immunodeficiency.

This clonotype has only a few counts. This rearrangement joins TRBV9 to TRBJ2-5; TRBD2 matches 14 bases. V dropped 4 bases and J dropped 0; count of bases not matched to a gene: 8. The CDR3 spans 18 residues. CDR1 is SGDLS, CDR2 YYNGEE, per germline. CDR3 bases: TGTGCCAGCAGCCCCGGACTAGCGGGGGGTCGGTACCAAGAGACCCAGTACTTC. This gives the protein CASSPGLAGGRYQETQYF.

Many counts were recorded for this clonotype. This chain uses TRBV20-1 with TRBJ2-7, with D perhaps TRBD2 (6 bases). CDR3 length: 15 amino acids. V lost 0 bases and J 7 bases, leaving 19 bases between the germline ends. Germline V gene sequence: CDR1 DFQATT, CDR2 SNEGSKA (reference sequence). CDR3 nucleotides: TGCAGTGCTAGAGATCCGGAGGGACCCCCCGAGGAGCAGTACTTC. Amino acid sequence: CSARDPEGPPEEQYF.

V gene TRBV5-1 combines with J gene TRBJ2-4; D not resolved. CDR3 length equals 14 residues. Trimming cost V 4 bases and J 4 bases, with 12 bases left between them. Per germline, CDR1 SGHRS and CDR2 YFSETQ. The CDR3 DNA reads as TGCGCCAGCAGCAATCCGGGTCAAAAAAACATTCAGTACTTC. It translates to CASSNPGQKNIQYF.

The CDR3 loop reads CATSVSLAGEETQYF. CDR3 bases: TGTGCCACCAGCGTAAGCCTAGCGGGGGAAGAGACCCAGTACTTC. The gene calls are TRBV15 and TRBJ2-5, with 10 bases identical to TRBD2. The CDR3 runs to 15 residues. Per germline, CDR1 LNHNV and CDR2 YYDKDF (reference sequence). V was pared by 5 bases and J by 3 bases, with 6 bases of the junction left unmatched.

This clonotype was observed a single time. The chain is built from TRBV7-6 and TRBJ2-2, with no clear D. The V gene's germline CDR1 is SGHVS and CDR2 FNYEAQ. V lost 5 bases and J lost 3, with 7 bases in between. The CDR3 extends over 13 amino acids. CDR3 nucleotides: TGTGCCAGCAGCGTCTGGGACACCGGGGAGCTGTTTTTT. Translated, it gives CASSVWDTGELFF.

This clonotype has more than one count but fewer than ten. The CDR3 sequence: CASSLWAWTDSGANVLTF. In DNA, the CDR3 is TGTGCCAGCAGTTTATGGGCCTGGACAGACTCTGGGGCCAACGTCCTGACTTTC. The genes are TRBV28 and TRBJ2-6; perhaps TRBD1 as D (6 bases). Trimming took 0 bases from V and 0 from J, leaving 12 bases between them. The CDR3 has 18 amino acids. The germline V gene has CDR1 MDHEN and CDR2 SYDVKM. Looking up the rest from reference TRBV28 and TRBJ2-6 gives the full variable domain: DVKVTQSSRYLVKRTGEKVFLECVQDMDHENMFWYRQDPGLGLRLIYFSYDVKMKEKGDIPEGYSVSREKKERFSLILESASTNQTSMYLCASSLWAWTDSGANVLTFGAGSRLTVL.

The rearrangement joins TRBV27 to TRBJ2-7, with D tentatively TRBD2 (5 bases). Germline CDR1 MNHEY, CDR2 SMNVEV (reference sequence). The CDR3 is 12 residues long. V lost 6 bases, J lost 3 bases, and 9 bases lay in between. The DNA for the CDR3 is TGTGCCAGCAGGTCCGGACTCTACGAGCAGTACTTC. Protein sequence: CASRSGLYEQYF.

The table lists this clonotype with many counts. The gene calls are TRBV4-3 and TRBJ2-1, with 7 bases that match TRBD1. CDR1 and CDR2 from the germline V gene are LGHNA and YSLEER. Trimming took 1 base from V and 2 from J; bases not matched to a gene: 8. The CDR3 consists of 17 residues. The CDR3 is CASSQAEGAGPYNEQFF. As DNA, the CDR3 is TGCGCCAGCAGCCAAGCAGAGGGGGCAGGGCCCTACAATGAGCAGTTCTTC.

This clonotype was picked up many times. The rearrangement uses TRBV7-9 and TRBJ1-4; the D is unclear. V shed 5 bases and J shed 2 bases, with 12 bases lying between them. CDR1 SEHNR and CDR2 FQNEAQ come from the germline V gene (reference sequence). The length of the CDR3 is 15 residues. The CDR3 region is CASSDGVGTNEKLFF. In nucleotides, the CDR3 is TGTGCCAGCAGCGACGGGGTTGGGACTAATGAAAAACTGTTTTTT.

This clonotype was recorded many times. The CDR3 protein is CASSKPVLLAGAGELFF. DNA of the CDR3: TGTGCCAGCAGCAAACCAGTATTACTAGCGGGGGCCGGGGAGCTGTTTTTT. V gene TRBV12-3 or TRBV12-4 combines with J gene TRBJ2-2; 11 bases fit TRBD2. The CDR3 contains 17 residues. J lost 6 bases, V lost 6 bases, and 12 bases had no gene match.

The chain joins TRBV7-8 to TRBJ1-5; 9 bases align to TRBD1. Per the germline V gene, CDR1 is SGHVS and CDR2 is FQNEAQ. With V trimmed by 1 base and J by 4 bases, 5 bases remained unmatched. The CDR3 is 16 residues long. The CDR3 region has the DNA TGTGCCAGCAGCTTAGGTTACAGGGGGCGGAATCAGCCCCAGCATTTT. This gives the protein CASSLGYRGRNQPQHF.

V and J are TRBV27 and TRBJ1-4, with 10 bases aligning to TRBD1. Germline CDR1 is MNHEY and CDR2 is SMNVEV (reference sequence). Trimming at V came to 7 bases and at J to 7 bases, leaving 12 bases not matched to a gene. The CDR3 consists of 16 residues. CDR3 sequence: CASKARRQGAGEKLFF. The CDR3 bases are TGTGCCAGCAAGGCTAGGAGACAGGGGGCGGGTGAAAAACTGTTTTTT.

A few counts support this clonotype. The chain couples TRBV6-1 to TRBJ2-1; D call uncertain. This CDR3 comprises 15 residues. Germline loops: CDR1 MNHNS, CDR2 SASEGT. With 7 bases removed from V and 6 bases from J, the gap between germline ends came to 19 bases. The CDR3 reads CASKRGRVIGNEQFF. The DNA for the CDR3 is TGTGCCAGCAAACGAGGTCGGGTCATTGGCAATGAGCAGTTCTTC.

This clonotype was recorded only once. J is TRBJ2-5 and V is TRBV2; D remains unclear. The CDR3 contains 13 residues. With 4 bases removed from V and 1 base from J, the gap between germline ends came to 7 bases. Per the germline V gene, CDR1 is SNHLY and CDR2 is FYNNEI. This CDR3 is CASSAEIQETQYF. The CDR3 DNA is TGTGCCAGCAGTGCCGAAATCCAAGAGACCCAGTACTTC. Complete variable domain (other parts from reference TRBV2 and TRBJ2-5): EPEVTQTPSHQVTQMGQEVILRCVPISNHLYFYWYRQILGQKVEFLVSFYNNEISEKSEIFDDQFSVERPDGSNFTLKIRSTKLEDSAMYFCASSAEIQETQYFGPGTRLLVL.

This clonotype has ten or more counts. V gene TRBV27 combines with J gene TRBJ1-4; 8 positions agree with TRBD1. The CDR3 is 16 amino acids. The V gene end was trimmed by 5 bases and the J gene end by 8 bases; junction bases not matched to a gene: 13. Germline assignment: CDR1 MNHEY and CDR2 SMNVEV (reference sequence). As DNA, the CDR3 is TGTGCCAGCAGTCCACGGACAGGGATGCTCGGGGAAAAACTGTTTTTT. Translating gives CASSPRTGMLGEKLFF.

At least ten counts were recorded for this clonotype. The rearrangement links TRBV4-3 to TRBJ2-1; 9 nucleotides agree with TRBD1. Germline V gives CDR1 LGHNA, CDR2 YSLEER. The CDR3 is 15 amino acids. V dropped 4 bases and J dropped 4; count of bases not matched to a gene: 5. The chain's CDR3 is CASSRTGERYNEQFF. The CDR3 bases are TGCGCCAGCAGCCGGACAGGGGAGCGATACAATGAGCAGTTCTTC.